This T cell receptor (beta chain) is from a study of cytomegalovirus exposure and HLA in healthy donors. The PCR ran on 60 Vbeta and 13 Jbeta primers. TCRdb's table, derived via immunoSEQ multiplex PCR, lists solely in-frame clones and lacks some. The sample contains 91,000 or so clones, 70% to 85% of which appear only once. This clone came up once. Input material: PBMCs. The clonotype comes from a man aged 25-40 years in good health and CMV-seropositive.

The CDR3 sequence: CASSPTVNTEAFF. DNA for the CDR3: TGTGCCAGTAGCCCAACAGTGAACACTGAAGCTTTCTTT. This chain links TRBV19 with TRBJ1-1; D is undetermined. Germline-derived CDR1 and CDR2 are LNHDA and SQIVND (reference sequence). The CDR3 has 13 residues. V lost 6 bases, J lost 0 bases, and 8 bases lay in between. Combining the CDR3 with reference TRBV19 and TRBJ1-1 gives the whole variable domain DGGITQSPKYLFRKEGQNVTLSCEQNLNHDAMYWYRQDPGQGLRLIYYSQIVNDFQKGDIAEGYSVSREKKESFPLTVTSAQKNPTAFYLCASSPTVNTEAFFGQGTRLTVV.